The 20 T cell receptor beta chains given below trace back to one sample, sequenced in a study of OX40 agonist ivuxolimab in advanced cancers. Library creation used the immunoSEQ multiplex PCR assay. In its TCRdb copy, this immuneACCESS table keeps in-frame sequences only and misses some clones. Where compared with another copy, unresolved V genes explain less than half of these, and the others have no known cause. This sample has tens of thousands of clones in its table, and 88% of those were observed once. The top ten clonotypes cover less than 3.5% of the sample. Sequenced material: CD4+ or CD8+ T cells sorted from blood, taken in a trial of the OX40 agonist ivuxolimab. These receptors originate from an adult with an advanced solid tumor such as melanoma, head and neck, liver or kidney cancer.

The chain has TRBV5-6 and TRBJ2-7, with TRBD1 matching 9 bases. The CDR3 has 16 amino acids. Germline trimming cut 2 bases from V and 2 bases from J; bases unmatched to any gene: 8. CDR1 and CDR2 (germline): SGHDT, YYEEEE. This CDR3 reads CASSFGLQGAPYEQYF. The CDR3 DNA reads TGTGCCAGCAGCTTCGGATTACAGGGGGCACCCTACGAGCAGTACTTC.

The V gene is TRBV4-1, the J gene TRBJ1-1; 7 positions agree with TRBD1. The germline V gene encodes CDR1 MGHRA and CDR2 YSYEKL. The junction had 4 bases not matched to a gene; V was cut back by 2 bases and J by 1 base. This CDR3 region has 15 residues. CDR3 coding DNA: TGCGCCAGCAGCCAACCGACAGGGAGGAACACTGAAGCTTTCTTT. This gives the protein CASSQPTGRNTEAFF.

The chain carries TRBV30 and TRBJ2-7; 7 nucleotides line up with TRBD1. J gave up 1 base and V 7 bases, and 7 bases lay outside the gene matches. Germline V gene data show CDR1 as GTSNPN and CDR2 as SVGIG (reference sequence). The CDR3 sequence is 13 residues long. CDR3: CAFRQGASYEQYF. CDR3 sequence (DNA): TGTGCCTTCCGACAGGGAGCTTCCTACGAGCAGTACTTC. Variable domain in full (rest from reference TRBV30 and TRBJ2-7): SQTIHQWPATLVQPVGSPLSLECTVEGTSNPNLYWYRQAAGRGLQLLFYSVGIGQISSEVPQNLSASRPQDRQFILSSKKLLLSDSGFYLCAFRQGASYEQYFGPGTRLTVT.

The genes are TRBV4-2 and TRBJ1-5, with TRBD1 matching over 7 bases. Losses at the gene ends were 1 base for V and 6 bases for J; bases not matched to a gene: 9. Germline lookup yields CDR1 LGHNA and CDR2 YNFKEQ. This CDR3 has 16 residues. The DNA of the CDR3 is TGTGCCAGCAGCCAAGTGGCAGGGGGATCGAGTCAGCCCCAGCATTTT. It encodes CASSQVAGGSSQPQHF.

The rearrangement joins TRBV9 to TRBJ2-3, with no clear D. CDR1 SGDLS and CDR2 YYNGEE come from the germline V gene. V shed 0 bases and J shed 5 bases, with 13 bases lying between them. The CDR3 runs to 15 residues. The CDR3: CASSVGNRGGDTQYF. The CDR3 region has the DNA TGTGCCAGCAGCGTAGGCAATAGAGGTGGAGATACGCAGTATTTT.

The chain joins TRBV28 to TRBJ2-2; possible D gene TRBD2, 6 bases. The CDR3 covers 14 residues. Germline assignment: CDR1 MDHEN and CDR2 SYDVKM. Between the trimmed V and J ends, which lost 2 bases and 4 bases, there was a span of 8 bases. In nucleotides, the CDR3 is TGTGCCAGCAGTTTAAAGGGACTCACCGGGGAGCTGTTTTTT. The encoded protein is CASSLKGLTGELFF.

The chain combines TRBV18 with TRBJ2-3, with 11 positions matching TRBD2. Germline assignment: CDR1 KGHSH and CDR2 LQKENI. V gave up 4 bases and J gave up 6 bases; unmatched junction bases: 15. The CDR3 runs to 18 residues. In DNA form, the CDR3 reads TGTGCCAGCTCACTAGACCGGACTAGCGGGTCCTCGGGTGATACGCAGTATTTT. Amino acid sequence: CASSLDRTSGSSGDTQYF.

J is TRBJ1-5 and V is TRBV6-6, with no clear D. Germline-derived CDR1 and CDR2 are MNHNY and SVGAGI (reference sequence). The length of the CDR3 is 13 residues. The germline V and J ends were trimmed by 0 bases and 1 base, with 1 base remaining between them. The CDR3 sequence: CASSYSSNQPQHF. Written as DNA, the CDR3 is TGTGCCAGCAGTTACTCGAGCAATCAGCCCCAGCATTTT.

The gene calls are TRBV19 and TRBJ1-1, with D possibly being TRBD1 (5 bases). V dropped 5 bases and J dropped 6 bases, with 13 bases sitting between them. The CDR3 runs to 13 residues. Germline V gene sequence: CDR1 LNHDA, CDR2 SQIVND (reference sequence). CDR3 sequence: CASSPGPRAEAFF. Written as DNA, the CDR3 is TGTGCCAGTAGTCCGGGACCCAGGGCTGAAGCTTTCTTT. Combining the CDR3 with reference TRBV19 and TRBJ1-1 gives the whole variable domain DGGITQSPKYLFRKEGQNVTLSCEQNLNHDAMYWYRQDPGQGLRLIYYSQIVNDFQKGDIAEGYSVSREKKESFPLTVTSAQKNPTAFYLCASSPGPRAEAFFGQGTRLTVV.

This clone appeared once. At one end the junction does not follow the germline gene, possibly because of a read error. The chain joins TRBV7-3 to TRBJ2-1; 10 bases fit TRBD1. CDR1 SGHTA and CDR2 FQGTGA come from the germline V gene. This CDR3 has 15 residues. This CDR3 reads CAGSQGQGTYNEQFF. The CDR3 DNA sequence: TGTGCCGGCAGCCAGGGACAGGGGACCTACAATGAGCAGTTCTTC.

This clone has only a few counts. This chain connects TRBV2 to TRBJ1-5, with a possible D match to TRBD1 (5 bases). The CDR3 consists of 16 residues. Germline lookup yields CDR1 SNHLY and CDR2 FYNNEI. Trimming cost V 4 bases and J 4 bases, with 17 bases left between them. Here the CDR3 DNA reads TGTGCCAGCAGTGCCGGCGGGGGGGGTAAAAATCAGCCCCAGCATTTT. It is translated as CASSAGGGGKNQPQHF. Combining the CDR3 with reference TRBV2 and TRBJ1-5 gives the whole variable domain EPEVTQTPSHQVTQMGQEVILRCVPISNHLYFYWYRQILGQKVEFLVSFYNNEISEKSEIFDDQFSVERPDGSNFTLKIRSTKLEDSAMYFCASSAGGGGKNQPQHFGDGTRLSIL.

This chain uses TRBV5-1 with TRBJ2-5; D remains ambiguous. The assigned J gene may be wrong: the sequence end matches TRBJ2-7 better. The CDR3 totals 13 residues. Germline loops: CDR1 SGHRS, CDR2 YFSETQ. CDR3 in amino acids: CASSLDSYYEQYF. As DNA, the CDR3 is TGCGCCAGCAGCTTGGACTCTTACTACGAGCAGTACTTC.

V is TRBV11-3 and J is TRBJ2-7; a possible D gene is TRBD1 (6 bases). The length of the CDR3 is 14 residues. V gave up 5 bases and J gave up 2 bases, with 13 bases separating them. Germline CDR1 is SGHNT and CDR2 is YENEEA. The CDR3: CASSLLQGPYEQYF. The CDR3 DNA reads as TGTGCCAGCAGCCTGTTGCAGGGGCCCTACGAGCAGTACTTC.

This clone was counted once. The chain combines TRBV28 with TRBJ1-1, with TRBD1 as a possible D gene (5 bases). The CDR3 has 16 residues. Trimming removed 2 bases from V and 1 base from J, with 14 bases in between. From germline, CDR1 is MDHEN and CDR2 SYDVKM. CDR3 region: CASSLSRGFGNTEAFF. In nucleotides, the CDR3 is TGTGCCAGCAGTTTAAGTAGGGGATTCGGGAACACTGAAGCTTTCTTT.

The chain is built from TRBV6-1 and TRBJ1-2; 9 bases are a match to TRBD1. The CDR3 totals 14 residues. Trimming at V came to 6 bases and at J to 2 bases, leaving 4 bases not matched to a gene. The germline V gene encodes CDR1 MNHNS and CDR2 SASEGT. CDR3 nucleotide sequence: TGTGCCAGCAGGGTGGACAGGGGAAACTATGGCTACACCTTC. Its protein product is CASRVDRGNYGYTF.

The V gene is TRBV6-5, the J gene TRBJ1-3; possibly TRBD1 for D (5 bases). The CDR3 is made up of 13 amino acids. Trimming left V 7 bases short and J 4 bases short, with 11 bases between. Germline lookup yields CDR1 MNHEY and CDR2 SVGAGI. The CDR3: CASTGQGGNTIYF. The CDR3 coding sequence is TGTGCCAGCACGGGGCAGGGAGGAAACACCATATATTTT.

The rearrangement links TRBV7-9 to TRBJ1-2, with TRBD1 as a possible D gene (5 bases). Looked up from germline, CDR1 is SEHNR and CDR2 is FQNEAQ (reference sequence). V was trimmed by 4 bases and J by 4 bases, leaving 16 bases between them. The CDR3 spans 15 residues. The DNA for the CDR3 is TGTGCCAGCAGCTCCGTGAATGGGGGGTCCTATGGCTACACCTTC. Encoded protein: CASSSVNGGSYGYTF.

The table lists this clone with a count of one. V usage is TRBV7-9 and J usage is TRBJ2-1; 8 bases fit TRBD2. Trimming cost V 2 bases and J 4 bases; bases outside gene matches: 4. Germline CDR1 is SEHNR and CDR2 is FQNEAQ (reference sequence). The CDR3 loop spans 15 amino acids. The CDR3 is CASSLRGGNYNEQFF. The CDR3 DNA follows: TGTGCCAGCAGCTTACGGGGGGGCAATTACAATGAGCAGTTCTTC.

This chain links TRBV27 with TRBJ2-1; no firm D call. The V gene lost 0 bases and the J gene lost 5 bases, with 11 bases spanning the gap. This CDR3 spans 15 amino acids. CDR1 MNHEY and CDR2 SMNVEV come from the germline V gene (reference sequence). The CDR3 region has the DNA TGTGCCAGCAGTTTATCGTGGGGTATCGACAATGAGCAGTTCTTC. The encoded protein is CASSLSWGIDNEQFF.

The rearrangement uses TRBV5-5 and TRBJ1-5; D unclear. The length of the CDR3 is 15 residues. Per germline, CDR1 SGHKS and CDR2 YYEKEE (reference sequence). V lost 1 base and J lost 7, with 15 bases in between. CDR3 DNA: TGTGCCAGCAGCTTGAGTTTTTTAGTGGGCCAGCCCCAGCATTTT. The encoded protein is CASSLSFLVGQPQHF.